These T cell receptor beta chains were read from a single sample in a study of cytomegalovirus exposure and HLA in healthy donors. The repertoire was sequenced with immunoSEQ multiplex PCR; TCRdb's copy has only in-frame clones and lacks some. The sample holds 90,000 or so clones, about 77% seen once. What was sequenced was PBMCs. All receptors come from a man aged 60 to 75 in good health and CMV-seronegative. CDR3s include the opening cysteine and the closing phenylalanine or tryptophan. A D gene is named only where the DNA matches it firmly. Rows may omit the clone size; those that give it use once, few, many or a size class.

j_call clone_size d_call v_call cdr3_nt cdr3_aa
TRBJ1-1 - - TRBV6-5 TGTGCCAGCAGTTTCGGTAGTGGGGTAGCGGAAGCTTTCTTT CASSFGSGVAEAFF
TRBJ1-1 - - TRBV10-3 TGTGCCATCAGTGAGTCGGTGGGGGGACGGGGCAACACTGAAGCTTTCTTT CAISESVGGRGNTEAFF
TRBJ1-5 - - TRBV5-6 TGTGCCAGCAGCTTGGGGGGAGGGAATAGCAATCAGCCCCAGCATTTT CASSLGGGNSNQPQHF
TRBJ2-7 - TRBD1 TRBV28 TGTGCCAGCAGTCCGCCTGGGACAGTTCAGTACTTC CASSPPGTVQYF
TRBJ2-3 - TRBD1 TRBV7-9 TGTTCCAGCACCCCCCAGGGGGCAGGGCGAGATACGCAGTATTTT CSSTPQGAGRDTQYF
TRBJ2-3 - - TRBV5-6 TGTGCCAGCACCATCCTAACCGGGACTCTTGACACAGATACGCAGTATTTT CASTILTGTLDTDTQYF
TRBJ2-3 - TRBD2 TRBV7-3 TGTGCCAGCAGCTTTGATGGTAGCGGGGATGGGAAGTATTTT CASSFDGSGDGKYF
TRBJ2-7 - TRBD2 TRBV2 TGTGCCAGCAGCCGACTAGCGGGGGATACGGTCCACGAGCAGTACTTC CASSRLAGDTVHEQYF
TRBJ1-1 few - TRBV18 TGTGCCAGCTCAAGGGGGGGGAACACTGAAGCTTTCTTT CASSRGGNTEAFF
TRBJ2-6 - - TRBV19 TGTGCCAGTAGTATAGGGCTCTCTGGGGCCAATGTCCTGACTTTC CASSIGLSGANVLTF